This TCR beta chain originates from a study of identical twins. Study-wide points: Cross-sectional statistics, not tracking of the same donors, supported the conclusions. Potential partial confounding of zero-insertion analyses by invariant MAIT and iNKT cells was noted.

TCRdb fed the 5' RACE reads into MiXCR, producing one record per CDR3 protein. Of under 350,000 distinct CDR3 sequences listed, nearly 9.5% are singletons. The CDR3 has 15 amino acids. The V segment lost 2 bases and the J segment 6 bases; nucleotides outside the gene matches: 10. Healthy Caucasians supplied all donations. This clonotype was counted a few times. As yet, its antigen is unknown. The data were also submitted as part of a second study, on yellow fever vaccine responses in identical twins.

This clonotype was obtained from a woman between 18 and 30 years old in good health. The sequenced material came from CD8+ T cells sorted from blood. The rearrangement links TRBV12-3 or TRBV12-4 to TRBJ2-7, with 7 nucleotides matching TRBD1. The CDR3 DNA sequence: TGTGCCAGCAGTTTATGGGACAGCGGACCTCCCGAGCAGTACTTC. This sequence encodes CASSLWDSGPPEQYF.